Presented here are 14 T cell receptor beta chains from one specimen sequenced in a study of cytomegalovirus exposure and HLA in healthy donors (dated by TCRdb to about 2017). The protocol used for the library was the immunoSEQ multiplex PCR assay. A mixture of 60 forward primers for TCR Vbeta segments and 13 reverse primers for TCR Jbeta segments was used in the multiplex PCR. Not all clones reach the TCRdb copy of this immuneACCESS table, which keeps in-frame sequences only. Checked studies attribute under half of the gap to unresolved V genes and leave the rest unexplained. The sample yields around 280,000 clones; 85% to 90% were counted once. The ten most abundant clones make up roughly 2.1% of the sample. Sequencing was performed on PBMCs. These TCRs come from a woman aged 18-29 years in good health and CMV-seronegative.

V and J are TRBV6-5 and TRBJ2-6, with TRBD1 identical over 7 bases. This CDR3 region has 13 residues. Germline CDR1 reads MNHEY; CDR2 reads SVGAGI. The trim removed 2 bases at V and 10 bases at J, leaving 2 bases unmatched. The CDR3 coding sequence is TGTGCCAGCAGTTACGGGACAGTTAACGTCCTGACTTTC. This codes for CASSYGTVNVLTF.

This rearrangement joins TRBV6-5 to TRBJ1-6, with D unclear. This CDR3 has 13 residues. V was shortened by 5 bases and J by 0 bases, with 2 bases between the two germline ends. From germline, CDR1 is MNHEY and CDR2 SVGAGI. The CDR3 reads CASSRSYNSPLHF. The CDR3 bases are TGTGCCAGCAGTCGCTCCTATAATTCACCCCTCCACTTT.

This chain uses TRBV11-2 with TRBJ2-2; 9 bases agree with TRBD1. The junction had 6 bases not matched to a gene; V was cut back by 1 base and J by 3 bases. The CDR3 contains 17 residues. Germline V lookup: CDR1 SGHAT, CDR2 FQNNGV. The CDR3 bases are TGTGCCAGCAGCTTAGGGGTAGGGACAGGGTACACCGGGGAGCTGTTTTTT. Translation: CASSLGVGTGYTGELFF.

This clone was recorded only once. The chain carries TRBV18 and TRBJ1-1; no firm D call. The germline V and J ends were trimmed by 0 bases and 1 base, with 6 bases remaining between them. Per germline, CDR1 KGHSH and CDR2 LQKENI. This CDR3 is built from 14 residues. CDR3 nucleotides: TGTGCCAGCTCACCACCAAAGCCGAACACTGAAGCTTTCTTT. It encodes CASSPPKPNTEAFF.

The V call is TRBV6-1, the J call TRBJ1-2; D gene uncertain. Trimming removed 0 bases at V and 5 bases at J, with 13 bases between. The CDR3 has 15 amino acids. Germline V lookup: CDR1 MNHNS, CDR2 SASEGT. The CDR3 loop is CASSEAHSSVYGYTF. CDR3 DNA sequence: TGTGCCAGCAGTGAAGCCCACTCATCTGTGTATGGCTACACCTTC.

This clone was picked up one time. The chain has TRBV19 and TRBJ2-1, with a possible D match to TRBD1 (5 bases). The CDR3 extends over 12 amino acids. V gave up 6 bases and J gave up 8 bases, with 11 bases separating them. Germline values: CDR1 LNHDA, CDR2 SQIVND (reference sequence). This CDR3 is CASRGRSYEQFF. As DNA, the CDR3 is TGTGCCAGTAGGGGGCGATCGTATGAGCAGTTCTTC.

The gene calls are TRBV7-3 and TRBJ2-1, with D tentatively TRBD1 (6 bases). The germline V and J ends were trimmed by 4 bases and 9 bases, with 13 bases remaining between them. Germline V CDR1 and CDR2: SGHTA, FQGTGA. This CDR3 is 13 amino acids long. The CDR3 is CASSSPGEGEQFF. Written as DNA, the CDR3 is TGTGCCAGCAGCTCCCCAGGGGAAGGTGAGCAGTTCTTC.

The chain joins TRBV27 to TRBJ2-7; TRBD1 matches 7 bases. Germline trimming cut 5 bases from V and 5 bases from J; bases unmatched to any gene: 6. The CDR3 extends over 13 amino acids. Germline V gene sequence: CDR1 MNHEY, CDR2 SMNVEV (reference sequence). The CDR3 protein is CASSLTGSHEQYF. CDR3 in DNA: TGTGCCAGCAGTCTGACAGGGTCCCACGAGCAGTACTTC.

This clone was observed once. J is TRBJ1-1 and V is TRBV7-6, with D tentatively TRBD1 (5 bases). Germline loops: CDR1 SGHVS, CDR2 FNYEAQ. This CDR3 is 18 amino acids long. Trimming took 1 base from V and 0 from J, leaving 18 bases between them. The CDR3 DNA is TGTGCCAGCAGCTTAGATGCCCCCTTGGGAGGGGTGAACACTGAAGCTTTCTTT. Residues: CASSLDAPLGGVNTEAFF.

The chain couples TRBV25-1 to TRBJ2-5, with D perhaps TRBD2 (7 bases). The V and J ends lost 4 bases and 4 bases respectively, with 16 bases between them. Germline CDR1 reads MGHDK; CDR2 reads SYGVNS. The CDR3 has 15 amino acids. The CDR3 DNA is TGTGCCAGCAGTGGGCCCTCGGGGGGCCCAGAGACCCAGTACTTC. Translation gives CASSGPSGGPETQYF.

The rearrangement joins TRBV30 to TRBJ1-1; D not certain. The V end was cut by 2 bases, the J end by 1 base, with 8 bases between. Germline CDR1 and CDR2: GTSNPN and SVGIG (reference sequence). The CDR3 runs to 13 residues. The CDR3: CAWSRDTNTEAFF. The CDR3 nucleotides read TGTGCCTGGAGTCGGGATACGAACACTGAAGCTTTCTTT.

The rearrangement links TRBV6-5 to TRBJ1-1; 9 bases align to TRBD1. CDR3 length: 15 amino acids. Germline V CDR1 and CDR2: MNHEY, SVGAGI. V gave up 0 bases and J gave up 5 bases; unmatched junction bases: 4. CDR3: CASSYSGTGRTEAFF. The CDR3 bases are TGTGCCAGCAGTTACTCGGGGACAGGGAGGACTGAAGCTTTCTTT.

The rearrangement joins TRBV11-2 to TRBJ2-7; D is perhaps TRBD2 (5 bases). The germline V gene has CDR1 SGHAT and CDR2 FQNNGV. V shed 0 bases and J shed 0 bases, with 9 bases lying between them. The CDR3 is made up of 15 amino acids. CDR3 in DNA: TGTGCCAGCAGCTTAGAGGAACGGGACTCCTACGAGCAGTACTTC. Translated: CASSLEERDSYEQYF.

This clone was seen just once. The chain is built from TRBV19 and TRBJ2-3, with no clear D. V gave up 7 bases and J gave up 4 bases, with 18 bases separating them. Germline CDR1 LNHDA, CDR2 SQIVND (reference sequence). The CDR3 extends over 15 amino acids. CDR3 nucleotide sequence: TGTGCCAGTACCGAAGTCCACATGGGCGCAGATACGCAGTATTTT. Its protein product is CASTEVHMGADTQYF.